Below are 27 T cell receptor beta chains sequenced from a single sample in a study of blood T cell repertoires in COVID-19. The assay was immunoSEQ multiplex PCR, and TCRdb's table has in-frame clones only and misses some. The table lists tens of thousands of clones, approximately 86% of them singletons. Sequenced: peripheral blood. The receptors were gathered from a human donor in a cohort sampled during active COVID-19.

The CDR3 nucleotides are TGTGCCAGCAGTCCCGGACAGGAGAAGTTTGAAAAACTGTTTTTT. This codes for CASSPGQEKFEKLFF. This rearrangement joins TRBV28 to TRBJ1-4; 7 bases are a match to TRBD1. The CDR3 length is 15 residues. CDR1 and CDR2 (germline): MDHEN, SYDVKM. Germline trimming cut 5 bases from V and 7 bases from J; bases unmatched to any gene: 10.

The chain has TRBV4-2 and TRBJ1-6, with a tentative D call TRBD1 (5 bases). CDR1 is LGHNA, CDR2 YNFKEQ, per germline. Trimming cost V 0 bases and J 9 bases, with 12 bases left between them. The CDR3 has 15 residues. CDR3: CASSQDLTGGSPLHF. The CDR3 region has the DNA TGTGCCAGCAGCCAAGATCTCACGGGGGGTTCACCCCTCCACTTT.

The CDR3 loop reads CASSAGLLATNEKLFF. CDR3 DNA sequence: TGCGCCAGCAGCGCGGGACTGCTCGCAACTAATGAAAAACTGTTTTTT. V is TRBV4-1 and J is TRBJ1-4, with a weak D call TRBD1 (5 bases). Germline V gene lookup returns CDR1 MGHRA and CDR2 YSYEKL. With 5 bases removed from V and 0 bases from J, the gap between germline ends came to 13 bases. The CDR3 is 16 amino acids.

The chain uses TRBV6-1 and TRBJ1-1; 8 bases match TRBD1. The CDR3 is made up of 15 amino acids. Germline V gene lookup returns CDR1 MNHNS and CDR2 SASEGT. The V gene end was trimmed by 2 bases and the J gene end by 5 bases; junction bases not matched to a gene: 7. The CDR3 region has the DNA TGTGCCAGCAGTGAACCGGCAGGGGGCAAGACTGAAGCTTTCTTT. It translates to CASSEPAGGKTEAFF.

This sequence joins TRBV30 and TRBJ2-6; D gene ambiguous. V was clipped by 8 bases and J by 1 base, with 12 bases between them. CDR1 is GTSNPN, CDR2 SVGIG, per germline (reference sequence). This CDR3 is built from 14 residues. Here the CDR3 reads CARSGGSGANVLTF. The CDR3 DNA follows: TGTGCCCGGTCCGGTGGTTCTGGGGCCAACGTCCTGACTTTC.

V usage is TRBV2 and J usage is TRBJ2-5, with TRBD1 identical over 9 bases. This CDR3 region has 14 residues. Trimming cost V 5 bases and J 8 bases; bases outside gene matches: 9. Per germline, CDR1 SNHLY and CDR2 FYNNEI. The CDR3 nucleotides are TGTGCCAGCAGTACTTACGCGGGACAGGGTACCCAGTACTTC. Its translation is CASSTYAGQGTQYF.

This sequence joins TRBV29-1 and TRBJ1-2; 12 nucleotides align to TRBD1. CDR1 is SQVTM, CDR2 ANQGSEA, per germline. V lost 4 bases and J lost 8; bases outside the gene matches: 8. The CDR3 runs 14 residues. The CDR3 DNA reads as TGCAGCGTTGGGGACAGGGGGCTGGAAGGCGGCTACACCTTC. It translates to CSVGDRGLEGGYTF. The variable domain in full, with the rest retrieved from reference TRBV29-1 and TRBJ1-2, is SAVISQKPSRDICQRGTSLTIQCQVDSQVTMMFWYRQQPGQSLTLIATANQGSEATYESGFVIDKFPISRPNLTFSTLTVSNMSPEDSSIYLCSVGDRGLEGGYTFGSGTRLTVV.

This rearrangement joins TRBV12-3 or TRBV12-4 to TRBJ1-1; perhaps TRBD1 as D (5 bases). The CDR3 has 12 residues. V lost 3 bases and J 11 bases, leaving 13 bases between the germline ends. The CDR3 sequence is CASSLGGLGAFF. The DNA of the CDR3 is TGTGCCAGCAGTTTGGGGGGACTGGGGGCTTTCTTT.

This chain links TRBV11-2 with TRBJ1-2; weak D call: TRBD1 (6 bases). Trimming pared 6 bases from V and 4 bases from J, leaving 24 bases between. Per germline, CDR1 SGHAT and CDR2 FQNNGV. The CDR3 is 17 residues long. CDR3 DNA: TGTGCCAGCAGTCAGACTGGCCTGGCAGGGGCCCGCTATGGCTACACCTTC. This encodes CASSQTGLAGARYGYTF.

The chain couples TRBV18 to TRBJ2-1; 7 bases match TRBD2. The CDR3 runs to 13 residues. With V trimmed by 3 bases and J by 9 bases, 5 bases remained unmatched. CDR1 and CDR2 from the germline V gene are KGHSH and LQKENI. The CDR3 DNA reads TGTGCCAGCTCACCGGGGGGGAAGTCTGAGCAGTTCTTC. Protein sequence: CASSPGGKSEQFF.

The table lists this clone with a few counts. J is TRBJ2-2 and V is TRBV12-3 or TRBV12-4; D remains unclear. V lost 10 bases and J 7 bases, leaving 7 bases between the germline ends. The CDR3 has 10 amino acids. CDR3 loop: CATLYGELFF. The CDR3 DNA reads TGTGCCACCCTTTACGGGGAGCTGTTTTTT.

The V call is TRBV5-1, the J call TRBJ2-3; 7 nucleotides match TRBD2. The CDR3 extends over 15 amino acids. Germline V lookup: CDR1 SGHRS, CDR2 YFSETQ. The V gene end was trimmed by 7 bases and the J gene end by 2 bases; junction bases not matched to a gene: 10. CDR3 DNA sequence: TGCGCCAGCTGGGAGGGGTCTCCAATCACAGATACGCAGTATTTT. Amino acid sequence: CASWEGSPITDTQYF.

The V and J genes are TRBV2 and TRBJ2-5, with D hard to call. CDR1 is SNHLY, CDR2 FYNNEI, per germline. CDR3 length: 12 residues. Trimming left V 3 bases short and J 3 bases short, with 5 bases between. CDR3 amino acids: CASSERKETQYF. The DNA for the CDR3 is TGTGCCAGCAGTGAGAGAAAAGAGACCCAGTACTTC.

The chain has TRBV2 and TRBJ1-2, with 7 bases lining up with TRBD1. V trimming: 2 bases; J trimming: 4 bases; junction bases outside the gene matches: 7. The CDR3 covers 15 residues. Germline loops: CDR1 SNHLY, CDR2 FYNNEI. The CDR3, as DNA: TGTGCCAGCAGTGAACGTCTGGGACAGCTCTATGGCTACACCTTC. This sequence encodes CASSERLGQLYGYTF.

This chain joins TRBV6-1 and TRBJ1-3; D remains unclear. V lost 3 bases, J lost 1 base, and 7 bases lay in between. The CDR3 is made up of 14 amino acids. Germline assignment: CDR1 MNHNS and CDR2 SASEGT. CDR3 residues: CASSERESGNTIYF. The CDR3 DNA reads TGTGCCAGCAGTGAGAGGGAATCTGGAAACACCATATATTTT.

Many counts were recorded for this clone. This chain uses TRBV5-1 with TRBJ1-4, with D perhaps TRBD1 (5 bases). The CDR3 spans 15 residues. Per germline, CDR1 SGHRS and CDR2 YFSETQ. Trimming pared 0 bases from V and 7 bases from J, leaving 13 bases between. The CDR3 DNA reads as TGCGCCAGCAGCTTGGTATCCAGGGATGGTGAAAAACTGTTTTTT. Translation gives CASSLVSRDGEKLFF.

This clone was observed a single time. This chain links TRBV7-2 with TRBJ1-5, with D unclear. V was clipped by 3 bases and J by 0 bases, with 12 bases between them. Germline V gene lookup returns CDR1 SGHTA and CDR2 FQGNSA. This CDR3 has 16 residues. The CDR3 spells CASSFLGGYSNQPQHF. The CDR3 coding sequence is TGTGCCAGCAGCTTCCTGGGAGGTTATAGCAATCAGCCCCAGCATTTT.

The J gene is TRBJ2-7, the V gene TRBV21-1; the table's D gene call, TRBD2, was not cross checked with the DNA. TRBV21-1 is assigned pseudogene status. This CDR3 region has 18 residues. This CDR3 reads CASRLPRAGARTRYEQYF. The CDR3 DNA is TGTGCCAGCAGGCTCCCCCGAGCGGGGGCCAGGACAAGGTACGAGCAGTACTTC.

The chain has TRBV6-1 and TRBJ2-2; 14 bases are a match to TRBD2. Unmatched junction bases numbered 11, after V lost 4 bases and J lost 7 bases. CDR1 is MNHNS, CDR2 SASEGT, per germline. The CDR3 contains 18 residues. The CDR3 loop reads CASSGEPGLAGVVGELFF. CDR3 DNA: TGTGCCAGCAGTGGGGAACCGGGACTAGCGGGGGTCGTCGGGGAGCTGTTTTTT.

This chain joins TRBV24-1 and TRBJ1-5, with D perhaps matching TRBD1 (6 bases). The germline gives CDR1 KGHDR, CDR2 SFDVKD. The CDR3 length is 16 residues. Trimming shortened V by 1 base and J by 0 bases, and 9 bases separated the two germline ends. The DNA of the CDR3 is TGTGCCACCAGTGATTTAGGGGGTAATAGCAATCAGCCCCAGCATTTT. Encoded protein: CATSDLGGNSNQPQHF.

The chain carries TRBV5-1 and TRBJ2-3; tentatively, D is TRBD1 (5 bases). CDR1 and CDR2 (germline): SGHRS, YFSETQ. The CDR3 has 12 residues. V gave up 5 bases and J gave up 5 bases, with 9 bases separating them. CDR3 nucleotides: TGCGCCAGCAGGGAAGGGGTAGATACGCAGTATTTT. Its translation: CASREGVDTQYF.

The chain has TRBV2 and TRBJ1-5; D may be TRBD1 (6 bases). Germline CDR1 SNHLY, CDR2 FYNNEI. Trimming left V 2 bases short and J 3 bases short, with 11 bases between. The CDR3 sequence is 15 residues long. The CDR3 loop is CASSEWGGHNQPQHF. The CDR3, as DNA: TGTGCCAGCAGTGAATGGGGGGGCCACAATCAGCCCCAGCATTTT.

The chain carries TRBV11-2 and TRBJ2-7; D is unresolved. This CDR3 region has 12 residues. Germline values: CDR1 SGHAT, CDR2 FQNNGV. The V end was cut by 7 bases, the J end by 5 bases, with 12 bases between. The DNA of the CDR3 is TGTGCCAGCACCCGGAGTCTCGACGAGCAGTACTTC. Translation gives CASTRSLDEQYF.

The chain couples TRBV18 to TRBJ2-1; D possibly corresponds to TRBD2 (5 bases). The CDR3 is 13 amino acids. The germline gives CDR1 KGHSH, CDR2 LQKENI. Trimming removed 3 bases from V and 5 bases from J, with 8 bases in between. The CDR3 spells CASSPRANNEQFF. In DNA form, the CDR3 reads TGTGCCAGCTCACCGAGGGCGAACAATGAGCAGTTCTTC.

The V and J genes are TRBV2 and TRBJ2-5; D gene uncertain. CDR3 length: 14 residues. Per the germline V gene, CDR1 is SNHLY and CDR2 is FYNNEI. Deletions cut 3 bases from V and 3 bases from J, with 11 bases between. CDR3 loop: CASSDLVPEETQYF. The CDR3 DNA is TGTGCCAGCAGTGATTTGGTCCCGGAAGAGACCCAGTACTTC.

The chain employs TRBV5-1 and TRBJ2-3; TRBD2 aligns across 12 bases. The CDR3 has 15 residues. J lost 6 bases, V lost 4 bases, and 6 bases had no gene match. Germline lookup yields CDR1 SGHRS and CDR2 YFSETQ. CDR3 amino acids: CASSRLAGAGDTQYF. For the CDR3, the DNA is TGCGCCAGCAGCCGACTAGCGGGGGCCGGGGATACGCAGTATTTT.

The chain uses TRBV4-1 and TRBJ1-2; the match to TRBD1 covers 7 bases. CDR3 length: 16 residues. With V trimmed by 1 base and J by 1 base, 6 bases remained unmatched. Germline CDR1 MGHRA, CDR2 YSYEKL. The CDR3 here is CASSQAQGISNYGYTF. For the CDR3, the DNA is TGCGCCAGCAGCCAAGCACAGGGGATCAGTAACTATGGCTACACCTTC.